This T cell receptor beta chain came from a study of cytomegalovirus exposure and HLA in healthy donors. Whole-study context: T cells numbering about 179 million yielded some 110 million unique TCR beta sequences in an earlier analysis.

Regarding the study as a whole: The study recorded 164 TCR beta chains that were cytomegalovirus-associated.

A multiplex PCR was run with 60 Vbeta primers and 13 Jbeta primers. Method: immunoSEQ multiplex PCR; TCRdb's copy keeps in-frame clones and lacks some. The table lists roughly 180,000 clones, about four fifths of them singletons. Details on this clone: Antigen: not known.

Unmatched junction bases numbered 3, after V lost 3 bases and J lost 3 bases. Per germline, CDR1 KGHSH and CDR2 LQKENI. The length of the CDR3 is 14 residues. The sequenced sample was PBMCs. The clonotype comes from a woman between 18 and 30 years old in good health and CMV-seronegative. This rearrangement joins TRBV18 to TRBJ1-1; 8 bases match TRBD1. The CDR3 loop is CASSPGQGYTEAFF. The CDR3 DNA reads as TGTGCCAGCTCACCCGGACAGGGTTACACTGAAGCTTTCTTT.